Presented here are 22 T cell receptor beta chains from one specimen sequenced in a study of response to subunit inactivated influenza vaccine. One entry per CDR3 protein results from TCRdb running MiXCR on the RT-PCR reads. The sample shows 600,000 to 850,000 distinct CDR3 sequences, less than 15% of them seen only once. The sequences come from PBMCs from blood, collected less than 15 days before vaccination. The source is a man aged 45-65 years who received an inactivated influenza vaccine.

This clonotype was seen only a few times. The genes are TRBV7-3 and TRBJ2-3, with TRBD2 matching over 7 bases. The V gene end was trimmed by 5 bases and the J gene end by 7 bases; junction bases not matched to a gene: 12. CDR1 and CDR2 from the germline V gene are SGHTA and FQGTGA. This CDR3 is 15 amino acids long. The CDR3 sequence: CASSGGSGNLNTQYF. DNA for the CDR3: TGTGCCAGCAGCGGCGGGAGCGGGAACTTAAATACGCAGTATTTT.

This clonotype was detected a few times. The rearrangement uses TRBV20-1 and TRBJ1-2; D might be TRBD1 (5 bases). The CDR3 sequence is 15 residues long. The V end lost 3 bases, the J end lost 0 bases, and 14 bases lay between the germline ends. Germline V CDR1 and CDR2: DFQATT, SNEGSKA (reference sequence). Here the CDR3 reads CSASPPEGANYGYTF. In DNA form, the CDR3 reads TGCAGTGCTAGTCCCCCGGAAGGGGCTAACTATGGCTACACCTTC.

Many counts were recorded for this clonotype. The J gene is TRBJ2-7, the V gene TRBV28; perhaps TRBD2 as D (6 bases). The CDR3 spans 12 residues. The ends were cut back, 8 bases at V and 3 bases at J, with 11 bases in the middle. Germline V gene lookup returns CDR1 MDHEN and CDR2 SYDVKM. In DNA, the CDR3 is TGTGCCAGCTCACGGGGGTACTACGAGCAGTACTTC. Translating gives CASSRGYYEQYF. The entire variable domain, with the rest obtained from reference TRBV28 and TRBJ2-7, is as follows: DVKVTQSSRYLVKRTGEKVFLECVQDMDHENMFWYRQDPGLGLRLIYFSYDVKMKEKGDIPEGYSVSREKKERFSLILESASTNQTSMYLCASSRGYYEQYFGPGTRLTVT.

On this clonotype itself: One end of the junction fails to match germline, which may point to a read error. The chain is built from TRBV20-1 and TRBJ2-7, with TRBD2 identical over 12 bases. The CDR3 is 14 amino acids. CDR1 and CDR2 from the germline V gene are DFQATT and SNEGSKA (reference sequence). DNA for the CDR3: TGCAGTGGGGGACTAGCGGGTAGAGGAAGCGAGCTGTACTTC. Its protein product is CSGGLAGRGSELYF.

Only a few counts were recorded for this clonotype. V usage is TRBV7-9 and J usage is TRBJ2-5; D unresolved. Trimming removed 3 bases from V and 4 bases from J, with 12 bases in between. The CDR3 runs 14 residues. Germline V gene data show CDR1 as SEHNR and CDR2 as FQNEAQ (reference sequence). The CDR3 loop reads CASSFPTPPETQYF. The DNA of the CDR3 is TGTGCCAGCAGCTTCCCAACCCCCCCAGAGACCCAGTACTTC.

At least ten counts were recorded for this clonotype. J is TRBJ1-2 and V is TRBV18; tentatively, D is TRBD1 (5 bases). Germline assignment: CDR1 KGHSH and CDR2 LQKENI. The CDR3 length is 14 residues. V lost 0 bases, J lost 8 bases, and 13 bases lay in between. The CDR3 bases are TGTGCCAGCTCACCACCAGAGGGGCTTGGAGGCTACACCTTC. Residues: CASSPPEGLGGYTF. The full variable domain, with the rest looked up from reference TRBV18 and TRBJ1-2, is NAGVMQNPRHLVRRRGQEARLRCSPMKGHSHVYWYRQLPEEGLKFMVYLQKENIIDESGMPKERFSAEFPKEGPSILRIQQVVRGDSAAYFCASSPPEGLGGYTFGSGTRLTVV.

This clonotype showed up many times. This chain links TRBV28 with TRBJ1-4; perhaps TRBD1 as D (6 bases). Trimming removed 2 bases from V and 9 bases from J, with 13 bases in between. The CDR3 is made up of 14 amino acids. Germline V gene data show CDR1 as MDHEN and CDR2 as SYDVKM. The CDR3 protein is CASSLGLQGKKLFF. For the CDR3, the DNA is TGTGCCAGCAGTTTAGGACTACAGGGTAAAAAACTGTTTTTT.

This clonotype was seen a few times. The chain recombines TRBV20-1 with TRBJ1-2; maybe TRBD1 (6 bases). Germline V gives CDR1 DFQATT, CDR2 SNEGSKA (reference sequence). The CDR3 spans 11 residues. Trimming removed 3 bases from V and 7 bases from J, with 9 bases in between. Here the CDR3 reads CSARAQGGYTF. CDR3 DNA: TGCAGTGCTAGGGCACAGGGTGGCTACACCTTC.

The chain combines TRBV7-9 with TRBJ2-1, with TRBD2 matching over 7 bases. After removal of 11 bases from V and 5 bases from J, the junction contained 6 bases not matched to a gene. The germline gives CDR1 SEHNR, CDR2 FQNEAQ (reference sequence). The CDR3 is made up of 12 amino acids. CDR3 amino acids: CASPSGNNEQFF. The CDR3 DNA reads TGTGCCTCTCCTAGCGGAAACAATGAGCAGTTCTTC.

This rearrangement joins TRBV27 to TRBJ2-7; the match to TRBD1 covers 7 bases. V lost 6 bases, J lost 5 bases, and 13 bases stayed unmatched. This CDR3 has 15 residues. CDR1 is MNHEY, CDR2 SMNVEV, per germline (reference sequence). Written as DNA, the CDR3 is TGTGCCAGCAGACCCCACAGGGGAAGGGGAAACGAGCAGTACTTC. Its protein is CASRPHRGRGNEQYF.

This clonotype was counted between two and nine times. The V gene is TRBV12-3 or TRBV12-4, the J gene TRBJ1-4; 7 bases agree with TRBD1. Trimming took 6 bases from V and 5 from J; bases not matched to a gene: 6. This CDR3 has 14 residues. The CDR3 spells CASRTGQENEKLFF. Written as DNA, the CDR3 is TGTGCCAGCAGGACAGGACAGGAGAATGAAAAACTGTTTTTT.

A few counts support this clonotype. The V gene is TRBV4-3, the J gene TRBJ2-7; TRBD1 matches at 8 bases. CDR3 length: 15 residues. Trimming took 0 bases from V and 9 from J; bases not matched to a gene: 10. Germline lookup yields CDR1 LGHNA and CDR2 YSLEER. The CDR3 loop reads CASSQDSGTGAPQYF. CDR3 bases: TGCGCCAGCAGCCAAGATTCCGGGACAGGCGCACCGCAGTACTTC.

This chain connects TRBV5-6 to TRBJ2-1; 9 bases map to TRBD1. V trimming: 5 bases; J trimming: 4 bases; junction bases outside the gene matches: 4. This CDR3 region has 14 residues. Germline V gene lookup returns CDR1 SGHDT and CDR2 YYEEEE. CDR3: CASRGQGRYNEQFF. CDR3 DNA: TGTGCCAGCAGGGGACAGGGTCGGTACAATGAGCAGTTCTTC.

This clonotype was seen more than once but under ten times. The gene calls are TRBV11-2 and TRBJ2-7; 8 positions agree with TRBD2. The germline gives CDR1 SGHAT, CDR2 FQNNGV. The CDR3 runs to 18 residues. The ends lost 5 bases at V and 1 base at J; junction bases unmatched: 16. CDR3 in DNA: TGTGCCAGCAGCCTTAGATCCTCCGGGACTAGTTTATCCTACGAGCAGTACTTC. Protein product: CASSLRSSGTSLSYEQYF.

The CDR3 DNA is TGCGCCAGCAGCCCACTCGGGACAGCGAACACTGAAGCTTTCTTT. Its protein product is CASSPLGTANTEAFF. The chain links TRBV5-1 to TRBJ1-1, with 7 bases aligning to TRBD1. J lost 1 base, V lost 4 bases, and 7 bases had no gene match. Germline V gene sequence: CDR1 SGHRS, CDR2 YFSETQ. The CDR3 has 15 residues.

The chain joins TRBV4-3 to TRBJ2-3; no clear D. The germline V gene encodes CDR1 LGHNA and CDR2 YSLEER. This CDR3 region has 16 residues. The germline V and J ends were trimmed by 0 bases and 6 bases, with 16 bases remaining between them. The CDR3 nucleotides are TGCGCCAGCAGCCAAGAGGAAGGGTTTGTCACCGATACGCAGTATTTT. It is translated as CASSQEEGFVTDTQYF.

This clonotype was seen a few times. The chain employs TRBV6-5 and TRBJ1-2; D gene uncertain. The germline V gene encodes CDR1 MNHEY and CDR2 SVGAGI. The CDR3 runs to 18 residues. Trimming left V 0 bases short and J 3 bases short, with 20 bases between. CDR3 protein: CASSYSSIGRPPDYGYTF. The CDR3 DNA follows: TGTGCCAGCAGTTACTCGAGTATCGGCAGACCCCCTGACTATGGCTACACCTTC.

The rearrangement uses TRBV20-1 and TRBJ2-5, with 8 bases identical to TRBD1. CDR3 size: 16 residues. After removal of 0 bases from V and 2 bases from J, the junction contained 8 bases not matched to a gene. Germline V gene data show CDR1 as DFQATT and CDR2 as SNEGSKA (reference sequence). The CDR3 spells CSARDLDRAGQETQYF. For the CDR3, the DNA is TGCAGTGCTAGAGATCTGGACAGGGCAGGTCAAGAGACCCAGTACTTC.

This clonotype was counted a few times. The chain carries TRBV5-1 and TRBJ2-3; weak D call: TRBD2 (7 bases). In germline, CDR1 is SGHRS, CDR2 YFSETQ. The ends were cut back, 0 bases at V and 4 bases at J, with 12 bases in the middle. This CDR3 contains 15 residues. CDR3 region: CASSLDRGAADTQYF. CDR3 nucleotide sequence: TGCGCCAGCAGCTTGGATCGGGGGGCGGCAGATACGCAGTATTTT.

The rearrangement links TRBV20-1 to TRBJ2-7, with 10 positions matching TRBD2. Germline assignment: CDR1 DFQATT and CDR2 SNEGSKA (reference sequence). CDR3 length: 17 amino acids. CDR3 bases: TGCAGCGCAGGACCGGGTCAGCGGGGGGGCCACCTTGAGGAGCAGTACTTC. This sequence encodes CSAGPGQRGGHLEEQYF.

The rearrangement links TRBV18 to TRBJ2-7, with 7 positions matching TRBD1. Trimming at V came to 0 bases and at J to 5 bases, leaving 13 bases not matched to a gene. CDR1 is KGHSH and CDR2 is LQKENI in the germline V gene. This CDR3 has 17 amino acids. CDR3 in amino acids: CASSPPRTGTVPNEQYF. In nucleotides, the CDR3 is TGTGCCAGCTCACCACCGAGGACTGGGACAGTCCCCAACGAGCAGTACTTC.

This chain joins TRBV11-2 and TRBJ2-5, with TRBD1 as a possible D gene (6 bases). The V end lost 1 base, the J end lost 0 bases, and 12 bases lay between the germline ends. The CDR3 runs to 16 residues. The germline V gene has CDR1 SGHAT and CDR2 FQNNGV. The CDR3, as DNA: TGTGCCAGCAGCTTAGGGGGGCTTCAGTACCAAGAGACCCAGTACTTC. This encodes CASSLGGLQYQETQYF.